These 32 T cell receptor beta chains share one sample of origin, sequenced in a study of identical twins. TCRdb redid the calling of the 5' RACE reads with MiXCR, one entry per CDR3 protein. The table shows some 760,000 distinct CDR3 sequences, with 15% to 20% occurring only once. This sample also belongs to another study, concerning T cells expressing NK-cell markers.

Sequenced material: PBMCs. These receptors were collected from a young woman in good health.

This chain joins TRBV4-3 and TRBJ2-7; 7 bases are shared with TRBD2. Germline loops: CDR1 LGHNA, CDR2 YSLEER. This CDR3 is built from 16 residues. Trimming removed 4 bases from V and 2 bases from J; junction bases left unmatched: 11. As DNA, the CDR3 is TGCGCCAGCAGCCTCTCACACAGCGGGGCTCCCTACGAGCAGTACTTC. It codes for CASSLSHSGAPYEQYF.

This clonotype was counted only a few times. The J gene is TRBJ1-1, the V gene TRBV5-1; 7 bases are shared with TRBD1. Looked up from germline, CDR1 is SGHRS and CDR2 is YFSETQ. This CDR3 comprises 13 residues. Germline trimming cut 0 bases from V and 10 bases from J; bases unmatched to any gene: 6. CDR3: CASSLEGAWGAFF. The CDR3 nucleotides read TGCGCCAGCAGCTTGGAGGGGGCCTGGGGAGCTTTCTTT.

The V call is TRBV20-1, the J call TRBJ2-1, with TRBD2 identical over 11 bases. CDR1 DFQATT and CDR2 SNEGSKA come from the germline V gene (reference sequence). The CDR3 contains 15 residues. The V and J ends lost 0 bases and 9 bases, in that order; junction bases with no gene match: 7. Here the CDR3 reads CSARDSLAGGSEQFF. CDR3 nucleotide sequence: TGCAGTGCTAGAGATTCCCTAGCGGGGGGCAGTGAGCAGTTCTTC.

The chain combines TRBV12-3 or TRBV12-4 with TRBJ2-2; no reliable D call. This CDR3 contains 16 residues. Trimming removed 6 bases from V and 2 bases from J, with 16 bases in between. The CDR3 bases are TGTGCCAGCAGCCGGGCCGCGGATTTTAACACCGGGGAGCTGTTTTTT. The encoded protein is CASSRAADFNTGELFF.

V usage is TRBV7-2 and J usage is TRBJ2-7; 10 bases match TRBD2. V lost 3 bases to trimming and J lost 2 bases; unmatched junction nucleotides: 4. This CDR3 comprises 15 residues. In germline, CDR1 is SGHTA, CDR2 FQGNSA. Written as DNA, the CDR3 is TGTGCCAGCAGCTTCCTAGCGGGAGCCCCCTACGAGCAGTACTTC. It specifies CASSFLAGAPYEQYF.

V is TRBV12-3 or TRBV12-4 and J is TRBJ2-5, with TRBD2 matching 13 bases. V was pared by 6 bases and J by 5 bases, with 6 bases of the junction left unmatched. The CDR3 has 15 residues. CDR3 sequence (DNA): TGTGCCAGCAGGCAGACTAGCGGGGGGAGTGAGACCCAGTACTTC. The encoded protein is CASRQTSGGSETQYF.

This clonotype was found a few times. This rearrangement joins TRBV7-6 to TRBJ2-3; D ambiguous. This CDR3 has 15 residues. The V end was cut by 1 base, the J end by 6 bases, with 14 bases between. Germline V gene sequence: CDR1 SGHVS, CDR2 FNYEAQ. The chain's CDR3 is CASSLGLPAADTQYF. The CDR3 DNA reads as TGTGCCAGCAGCTTAGGATTGCCAGCTGCGGATACGCAGTATTTT. Filled out from reference TRBV7-6 and TRBJ2-3, the complete variable domain reads GAGVSQSPRYKVTKRGQDVALRCDPISGHVSLYWYRQALGQGPEFLTYFNYEAQQDKSGLPNDRFSAERPEGSISTLTIQRTEQRDSAMYRCASSLGLPAADTQYFGPGTRLTVL.

This clonotype has just a few counts. The rearrangement links TRBV11-2 to TRBJ2-1; no clear D gene. CDR3 length: 12 residues. Trimming took 5 bases from V and 7 from J, leaving 9 bases between them. Per germline, CDR1 SGHAT and CDR2 FQNNGV. CDR3 in amino acids: CASSRPRNEQFF. CDR3 coding DNA: TGTGCCAGCAGCCGACCGCGGAATGAGCAGTTCTTC. The full variable domain, completed using reference TRBV11-2 and TRBJ2-1, is EAGVAQSPRYKIIEKRQSVAFWCNPISGHATLYWYQQILGQGPKLLIQFQNNGVVDDSQLPKDRFSAERLKGVDSTLKIQPAKLEDSAVYLCASSRPRNEQFFGPGTRLTVL.

This clonotype has more than one count but fewer than ten. V is TRBV9 and J is TRBJ2-7, with 8 bases fitting TRBD1. CDR1 and CDR2 from the germline V gene are SGDLS and YYNGEE. The CDR3 runs 14 residues. After removal of 4 bases from V and 0 bases from J, the junction contained 3 bases not matched to a gene. The CDR3 region is CASSRDRISYEQYF. CDR3 nucleotide sequence: TGTGCCAGCAGCCGGGACAGGATCTCCTACGAGCAGTACTTC. The full variable domain, with the rest looked up from reference TRBV9 and TRBJ2-7, is DSGVTQTPKHLITATGQRVTLRCSPRSGDLSVYWYQQSLDQGLQFLIQYYNGEERAKGNILERFSAQQFPDLHSELNLSSLELGDSALYFCASSRDRISYEQYFGPGTRLTVT.

This rearrangement joins TRBV7-9 to TRBJ1-6; weak D call: TRBD1 (5 bases). The CDR3 has 16 residues. Trimming took 0 bases from V and 8 from J, leaving 14 bases between them. CDR1 is SEHNR and CDR2 is FQNEAQ in the germline V gene (reference sequence). For the CDR3, the DNA is TGTGCCAGCAGCTTAGCGCTGGGGCTGGGGGATTCACCCCTCCACTTT. Translated, it gives CASSLALGLGDSPLHF.

This clonotype has ten or more counts. The chain links TRBV5-6 to TRBJ1-1; 8 bases align to TRBD1. V lost 4 bases, J lost 7 bases, and 3 bases stayed unmatched. This CDR3 spans 12 amino acids. Looked up from germline, CDR1 is SGHDT and CDR2 is YYEEEE. Written as DNA, the CDR3 is TGTGCCAGCAGCCGCGACAGGGGTGAAGCTTTCTTT. It encodes CASSRDRGEAFF.

This clonotype was seen only a few times. The rearrangement joins TRBV6-1 to TRBJ1-1; perhaps TRBD1 as D (5 bases). Germline lookup yields CDR1 MNHNS and CDR2 SASEGT. V was pared by 6 bases and J by 11 bases, with 25 bases between. This CDR3 has 15 amino acids. The DNA of the CDR3 is TGTGCCAGCAGGAGAAGGGGAAAACTGAACACGATGGCTTTCTTT. Translation gives CASRRRGKLNTMAFF.

The chain joins TRBV7-3 to TRBJ2-2; D remains unclear. The germline CDR1 and CDR2 sequences are SGHTA and FQGTGA. Trimming shortened V by 6 bases and J by 3 bases, and 8 bases separated the two germline ends. The CDR3 runs 13 residues. The CDR3 reads CASRSLDTGELFF. As DNA, the CDR3 is TGTGCCAGCAGGTCCTTGGACACCGGGGAGCTGTTTTTT.

This chain uses TRBV30 with TRBJ1-5, with D perhaps matching TRBD1 (5 bases). Trimming took 2 bases from V and 2 from J, leaving 10 bases between them. Germline CDR1 reads GTSNPN; CDR2 reads SVGIG (reference sequence). CDR3 size: 14 residues. The CDR3, as DNA: TGTGCCTGGAGTCAGGGTGGGGGCAATCAGCCCCAGCATTTT. Its protein is CAWSQGGGNQPQHF.

In this sample, this clonotype turned up many times. The chain employs TRBV12-3 or TRBV12-4 and TRBJ2-2; the D gene could be TRBD1 or TRBD2 (5 bases each). The germline V and J ends were trimmed by 5 bases and 2 bases, with 15 bases remaining between them. The length of the CDR3 is 16 residues. The CDR3 nucleotides read TGTGCCAGCAGTAGTCTTGGGACGGTCAACACCGGGGAGCTGTTTTTT. Its protein is CASSSLGTVNTGELFF.

V is TRBV4-1 and J is TRBJ2-7; either TRBD1 or TRBD2 may fit D (5 bases each). The germline V gene has CDR1 MGHRA and CDR2 YSYEKL. Trimming pared 1 base from V and 0 bases from J, leaving 10 bases between. CDR3 size: 15 residues. CDR3 in amino acids: CASSQGGTSSYEQYF. Written as DNA, the CDR3 is TGCGCCAGCAGCCAAGGGGGGACCAGCTCCTACGAGCAGTACTTC.

This clonotype was seen a few times. This chain uses TRBV15 with TRBJ2-1; the D gene is possibly TRBD1 (5 bases). Per the germline V gene, CDR1 is LNHNV and CDR2 is YYDKDF (reference sequence). The CDR3 totals 17 residues. V dropped 0 bases and J dropped 2 bases, with 14 bases sitting between them. The CDR3 DNA reads TGTGCCACCAGCAGAGATCTGGCAGGGAAAGCCTACAATGAGCAGTTCTTC. This codes for CATSRDLAGKAYNEQFF.

The J gene is TRBJ2-2, the V gene TRBV27; D perhaps matches TRBD2 (6 bases). Germline V CDR1 and CDR2: MNHEY, SMNVEV (reference sequence). V gave up 2 bases and J gave up 4 bases, with 17 bases separating them. The CDR3 consists of 17 residues. For the CDR3, the DNA is TGTGCCAGCAGTTTAAACGGGAGAGGTTACAGCACCGGGGAGCTGTTTTTT. It is translated as CASSLNGRGYSTGELFF.

V and J are TRBV29-1 and TRBJ2-1; 10 nucleotides match TRBD2. Trimming at V came to 7 bases and at J to 7 bases, leaving 10 bases not matched to a gene. The CDR3 is 14 residues long. Germline CDR1 reads SQVTM; CDR2 reads ANQGSEA. The CDR3 region is CSEMSGGAGNEQFF. The CDR3, as DNA: TGCAGCGAGATGAGCGGGGGGGCCGGGAATGAGCAGTTCTTC.

This clonotype occurred a few times. J is TRBJ1-2 and V is TRBV29-1; TRBD1 agrees at 10 bases. The germline CDR1 and CDR2 sequences are SQVTM and ANQGSEA. The V segment lost 7 bases and the J segment 1 base; nucleotides outside the gene matches: 6. This CDR3 has 14 residues. The CDR3 DNA reads TGCAGCGCGACCGGGACAGGGGATAACTATGGCTACACCTTC. Translated: CSATGTGDNYGYTF.

This clonotype appeared a few times. The rearrangement links TRBV7-9 to TRBJ2-2; TRBD2 is a possible D gene (6 bases). This CDR3 has 16 residues. Trimming removed 1 base at V and 0 bases at J, with 9 bases between. Germline values: CDR1 SEHNR, CDR2 FQNEAQ (reference sequence). The DNA for the CDR3 is TGTGCCAGCAGCTTAGGAGTAGCGGCGAACACCGGGGAGCTGTTTTTT. Residues: CASSLGVAANTGELFF.

This clonotype showed up many times. V usage is TRBV7-9 and J usage is TRBJ2-3; no reliable D call. From germline, CDR1 is SEHNR and CDR2 FQNEAQ (reference sequence). V dropped 0 bases and J dropped 0 bases, with 10 bases sitting between them. CDR3 length: 16 residues. The CDR3 DNA reads TGTGCCAGCAGCTTAGCGCTTACGTCTAGCACAGATACGCAGTATTTT. Translating it yields CASSLALTSSTDTQYF.

The chain joins TRBV20-1 to TRBJ2-1; 10 nucleotides line up with TRBD2. Germline assignment: CDR1 DFQATT and CDR2 SNEGSKA (reference sequence). The CDR3 contains 17 residues. The J segment lost 0 bases and the V segment lost 6 bases, leaving 11 bases of the junction unmatched. CDR3 protein: CSAPTSGLHSSYNEQFF. The CDR3 region has the DNA TGCAGTGCGCCGACTAGCGGGCTACATAGCTCCTACAATGAGCAGTTCTTC.

V usage is TRBV4-2 and J usage is TRBJ2-7; the match to TRBD2 covers 8 bases. Germline V gene sequence: CDR1 LGHNA, CDR2 YNFKEQ. The length of the CDR3 is 15 residues. Unmatched junction bases numbered 8, after V lost 0 bases and J lost 7 bases. CDR3 nucleotides: TGTGCCAGCAGCCAAGATTGGGGGACTAGTGTTGAGCAGTACTTC. Its protein is CASSQDWGTSVEQYF.

The chain has TRBV7-3 and TRBJ2-2, with D hard to call. CDR1 is SGHTA and CDR2 is FQGTGA in the germline V gene. This CDR3 comprises 14 residues. V lost 4 bases to trimming and J lost 7 bases, with 13 bases between them. DNA of the CDR3: TGTGCCAGCAGCTCATCGACCCATAACGGGGAGCTGTTTTTT. Its protein is CASSSSTHNGELFF.

This clonotype came up a few times. The chain couples TRBV20-1 to TRBJ2-1; D is uncertain. This CDR3 comprises 16 residues. The germline V and J ends were trimmed by 5 bases and 0 bases, with 17 bases remaining between them. Germline CDR1 is DFQATT and CDR2 is SNEGSKA (reference sequence). Here the CDR3 reads CSARKGRGISYNEQFF. CDR3 nucleotides: TGCAGTGCTCGAAAGGGCCGCGGAATCTCCTACAATGAGCAGTTCTTC.

This clonotype was found a few times. The chain is built from TRBV5-1 and TRBJ2-1; D possibly corresponds to TRBD2 (5 bases). This CDR3 spans 13 amino acids. Germline V gene sequence: CDR1 SGHRS, CDR2 YFSETQ. V lost 2 bases and J 10 bases, leaving 13 bases between the germline ends. This CDR3 is CASSFFRDREQFF. DNA for the CDR3: TGCGCCAGCAGCTTTTTTCGGGATCGGGAGCAGTTCTTC.

This chain links TRBV15 with TRBJ2-1, with D possibly called TRBD1 or TRBD2 (5 bases each). CDR1 is LNHNV and CDR2 is YYDKDF in the germline V gene (reference sequence). The CDR3 loop spans 17 amino acids. Trimming stripped 4 bases from V and 0 bases from J, with 16 bases between. In nucleotides, the CDR3 is TGTGCCACCAGCACCGGCCCATGGGGGAGCTCCTACAATGAGCAGTTCTTC. Encoded protein: CATSTGPWGSSYNEQFF.

This clonotype was detected only a few times. CDR3 residues: CAAGSYEQYF. The CDR3 nucleotides are TGTGCCGCGGGGTCCTACGAGCAGTACTTC. This chain joins TRBV10-3 and TRBJ2-7, with D possibly matching TRBD2 (6 bases). The CDR3 runs 10 residues. Trimming cost V 11 bases and J 1 base, with 6 bases left between them. Per the germline V gene, CDR1 is ENHRY and CDR2 is SYGVKD.

The rearrangement joins TRBV5-6 to TRBJ2-3, with a tentative D call TRBD2 (5 bases). The CDR3 covers 14 residues. The germline V and J ends were trimmed by 4 bases and 8 bases, with 17 bases remaining between them. CDR1 SGHDT and CDR2 YYEEEE come from the germline V gene. CDR3 amino acids: CASSHDAGMGTQYF. CDR3 DNA: TGTGCCAGCAGCCATGATGCGGGCATGGGTACGCAGTATTTT.

This chain links TRBV7-2 with TRBJ2-1; 10 bases fit TRBD2. The ends lost 6 bases at V and 12 bases at J; junction bases unmatched: 14. This CDR3 has 15 amino acids. Germline values: CDR1 SGHTA, CDR2 FQGNSA. The CDR3 loop is CASRKMGAGGPGQFF. CDR3 bases: TGTGCCAGCAGAAAAATGGGAGCGGGAGGGCCGGGGCAGTTCTTC.

In its sample, this clonotype was seen a few times. The chain joins TRBV5-1 to TRBJ1-1; D is possibly TRBD1 (5 bases). Germline V gene sequence: CDR1 SGHRS, CDR2 YFSETQ. The CDR3 runs 15 residues. V lost 4 bases to trimming and J lost 7 bases, with 20 bases between them. DNA for the CDR3: TGCGCCAGCAGCCTGTGGGGGTTCCGTCGGATTGAAGCTTTCTTT. Translating gives CASSLWGFRRIEAFF.